Each of the 5 T cell receptor beta chains below was sequenced from the same sample in a study of chronic HIV infection and antiretroviral therapy. TCRdb independently ran MiXCR on the 5' RACE reads; one entry per CDR3 protein. Of tens of thousands of distinct CDR3 sequences in the sample, around 8.6% were seen once. Sample: peripheral blood. The receptor set was obtained from an adult who had HIV and had not received antiretroviral therapy, or was an uninfected healthy control (not recorded which).

This clonotype was seen more than once but under ten times. V is TRBV5-6 and J is TRBJ1-4, with no clear D. V was pared by 0 bases and J by 0 bases, with 6 bases between. Germline values: CDR1 SGHDT, CDR2 YYEEEE. This CDR3 region has 15 residues. The DNA of the CDR3 is TGTGCCAGCAGCTTGGACGTTGCAACTAATGAAAAACTGTTTTTT. Translating gives CASSLDVATNEKLFF.

This chain connects TRBV4-3 to TRBJ2-1; 12 bases match TRBD2. CDR1 is LGHNA and CDR2 is YSLEER in the germline V gene. The CDR3 is 17 amino acids. V dropped 0 bases and J dropped 6; count of bases not matched to a gene: 6. The CDR3 nucleotides are TGCGCCAGCAGCCAAGAACTAGCGGGGGGTGAGGGCAATGAGCAGTTCTTC. Translating gives CASSQELAGGEGNEQFF.

There are many counts of this clonotype. The rearrangement joins TRBV6-4 to TRBJ2-1, with D perhaps assigned TRBD1 or TRBD2 (5 bases each). Trimming pared 5 bases from V and 5 bases from J, leaving 16 bases between. Germline values: CDR1 MRHNA, CDR2 SNTAGT. The CDR3 has 15 residues. The CDR3, as DNA: TGTGCCAGCAGTCGATCTAGTGAGGGGCACAATGAGCAGTTCTTC. It yields the protein CASSRSSEGHNEQFF.

The rearrangement links TRBV7-2 to TRBJ1-2; TRBD1 matches at 8 bases. Losses at the gene ends were 3 bases for V and 0 bases for J; bases not matched to a gene: 3. The CDR3 is 15 amino acids. Germline V CDR1 and CDR2: SGHTA, FQGNSA. The CDR3 nucleotides read TGTGCCAGCAGCTTGGGGACAGGCGCTAACTATGGCTACACCTTC. It specifies CASSLGTGANYGYTF.

This clonotype was recorded at least ten times. The chain has TRBV20-1 and TRBJ1-2; 7 bases fit TRBD1. Losses at the gene ends were 3 bases for V and 5 bases for J; bases not matched to a gene: 6. This CDR3 has 13 amino acids. CDR1 is DFQATT, CDR2 SNEGSKA, per germline (reference sequence). The CDR3 reads CSASLGQKYGYTF. The CDR3 DNA follows: TGCAGTGCTAGCCTGGGACAGAAATATGGCTACACCTTC.